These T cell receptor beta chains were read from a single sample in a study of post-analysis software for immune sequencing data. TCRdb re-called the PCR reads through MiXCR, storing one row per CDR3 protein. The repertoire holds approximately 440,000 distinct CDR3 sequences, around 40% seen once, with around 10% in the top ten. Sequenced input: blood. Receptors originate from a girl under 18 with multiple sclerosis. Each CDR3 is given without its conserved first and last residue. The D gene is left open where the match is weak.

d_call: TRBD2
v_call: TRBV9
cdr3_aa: ASSPSAGEREQY

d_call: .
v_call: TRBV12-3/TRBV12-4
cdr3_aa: ASSLIGFGSSEQY

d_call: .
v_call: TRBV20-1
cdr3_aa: SARQGSNYGYT

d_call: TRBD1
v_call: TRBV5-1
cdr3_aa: ASSFGDRESYEQY

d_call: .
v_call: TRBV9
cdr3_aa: ASSADKGTAGGDTQY

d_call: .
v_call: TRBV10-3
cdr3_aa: AIRSPDGEQY

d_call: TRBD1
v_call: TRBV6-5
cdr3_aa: ASSYSRQGASGNTIY

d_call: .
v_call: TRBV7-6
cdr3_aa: ASSLAGLQF

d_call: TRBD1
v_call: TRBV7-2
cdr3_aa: AGSHDRDTDTQY

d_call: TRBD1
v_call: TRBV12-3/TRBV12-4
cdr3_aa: ASRPGQGWYEQC

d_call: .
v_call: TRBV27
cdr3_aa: ASSAGAGGPSYEQY

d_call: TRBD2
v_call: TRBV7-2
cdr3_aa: ASSTLAGGLSYEQY

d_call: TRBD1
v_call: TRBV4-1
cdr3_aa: ASSRETGLGYT

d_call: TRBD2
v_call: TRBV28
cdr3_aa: ASSSRGASGSYNEQF

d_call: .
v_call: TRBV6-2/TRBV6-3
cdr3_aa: ASSRIDTQY

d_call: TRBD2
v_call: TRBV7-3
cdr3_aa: ASSLMLAGNPETQY

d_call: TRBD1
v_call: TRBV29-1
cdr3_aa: SVGTGGGETQY

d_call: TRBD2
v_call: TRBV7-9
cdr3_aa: ASSSDPGLAGADEQF

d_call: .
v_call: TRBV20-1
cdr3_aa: SVETLAAYGYT

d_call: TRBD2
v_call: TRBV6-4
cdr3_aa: ASSELAGAYNEQF

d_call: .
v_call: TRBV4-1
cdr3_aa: ASSLDYSNQPQH

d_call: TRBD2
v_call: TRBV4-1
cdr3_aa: ASSQEPGGRSTDTQY

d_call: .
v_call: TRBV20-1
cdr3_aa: SAVSTTSYEQY

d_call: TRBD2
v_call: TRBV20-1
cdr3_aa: SAGRIAGEETQY

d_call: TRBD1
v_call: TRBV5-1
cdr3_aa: AGSTGTGKTYEQY

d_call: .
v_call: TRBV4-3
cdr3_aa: ASSQDPKGAEQY

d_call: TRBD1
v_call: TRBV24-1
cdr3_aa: ATSGGQGWGFGEQY

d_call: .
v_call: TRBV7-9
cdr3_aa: ASSLLGAGETQY

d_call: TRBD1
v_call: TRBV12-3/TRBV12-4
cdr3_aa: ASSSTGTLYGQY

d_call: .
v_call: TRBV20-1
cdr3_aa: SVPVWEILYNEQF

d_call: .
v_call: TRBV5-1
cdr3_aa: ASSFRSSGDNEQF

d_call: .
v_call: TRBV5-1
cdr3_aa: ASSHTAGSGNTEAF